This T cell receptor beta chain was found in a study of cytomegalovirus exposure and HLA in healthy donors. Whole-study findings and limits: According to reports, the classifier identified cytomegalovirus status with high specificity and sensitivity.

Points on this clone: Its antigen remains unidentified.

PCR used 60 Vbeta primers and 13 Jbeta primers. TCRdb's table, derived via immunoSEQ multiplex PCR, lists solely in-frame clones and lacks some. The table lists 100,000 to 150,000 clones, 80% of them singletons. The V gene's germline CDR1 is SGHKS and CDR2 YYEKEE (reference sequence). This CDR3 is 16 amino acids long. The V end lost 0 bases, the J end lost 0 bases, and 9 bases lay between the germline ends. Material for sequencing was PBMCs. V usage is TRBV5-5 and J usage is TRBJ2-2, with D possibly being TRBD2 (5 bases). The receptor was derived from a female donor in good health and CMV-seronegative. DNA for the CDR3: TGTGCCAGCAGCTTGGTTGGACTCGCGAACACCGGGGAGCTGTTTTTT. Residues: CASSLVGLANTGELFF.